Listed below are T cell receptor beta chains from one sample, sequenced in a study of shared clonotypes between healthy human individuals. Sequencing used immunoSEQ multiplex PCR; TCRdb keeps in-frame clones, though not all of them. The repertoire has approximately 2.5 million clones, 80% to 95% of them found once; the top ten carry more than 0.35%. Input material: naive CD4+ T cells from PBMCs. These receptor sequences come from a man aged 18 to 29 in good health. Some clones in this sample may be carry-over from other donors' samples. CDR3s include the opening cysteine and the closing phenylalanine or tryptophan. The order of the fields is CDR3 protein, J gene, V gene.

CDR3aa: CSARSDGSNYGYTF
j_gene: TRBJ1-2
v_gene: TRBV29-1

CDR3aa: CATSRGRNQPQHF
j_gene: TRBJ1-5
v_gene: TRBV15

CDR3aa: CASSIALAGSYEQYF
j_gene: TRBJ2-7
v_gene: TRBV19

CDR3aa: CASSELVGPTSGANVLTF
j_gene: TRBJ2-6
v_gene: TRBV25-1

CDR3aa: CASSLEGSRNQPQHF
j_gene: TRBJ1-5
v_gene: TRBV5-1

CDR3aa: CASSLLTSGSVPDTQYF
j_gene: TRBJ2-3
v_gene: TRBV27

CDR3aa: CASGRTGAYGYTF
j_gene: TRBJ1-2
v_gene: TRBV5-6

CDR3aa: CASSPDRANEQYF
j_gene: TRBJ2-7
v_gene: TRBV11-3

CDR3aa: CSATQGAEAFF
j_gene: TRBJ1-1
v_gene: TRBV20-1

CDR3aa: CASSDSRDTEAFF
j_gene: TRBJ1-1
v_gene: TRBV2

CDR3aa: CASSPPQVYKNIQYF
j_gene: TRBJ2-4
v_gene: TRBV18